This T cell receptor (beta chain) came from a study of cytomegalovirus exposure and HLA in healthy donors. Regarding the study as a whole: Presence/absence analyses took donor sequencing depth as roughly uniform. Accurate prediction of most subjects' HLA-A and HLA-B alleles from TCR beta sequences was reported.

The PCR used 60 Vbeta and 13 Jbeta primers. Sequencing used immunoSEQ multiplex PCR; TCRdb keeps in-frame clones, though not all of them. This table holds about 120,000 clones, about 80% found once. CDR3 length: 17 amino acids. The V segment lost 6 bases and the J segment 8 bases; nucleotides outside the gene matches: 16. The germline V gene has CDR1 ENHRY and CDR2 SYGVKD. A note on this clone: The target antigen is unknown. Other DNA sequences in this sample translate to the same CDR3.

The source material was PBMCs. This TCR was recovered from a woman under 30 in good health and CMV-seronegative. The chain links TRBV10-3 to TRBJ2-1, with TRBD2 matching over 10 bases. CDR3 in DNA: TGTGCCATCAGGAAGGAGGGGAGGAGCGGGAGGGTCCATGAGCAGTTCTTC. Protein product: CAIRKEGRSGRVHEQFF.